The 16 T cell receptor beta chains listed next were all sequenced from one sample in a study of cytomegalovirus exposure and HLA in healthy donors. PCR was performed using 60 Vbeta and 13 Jbeta primers. Generated by immunoSEQ multiplex PCR, the TCRdb table keeps only in-frame clones and is missing some. This sample contains some 84,000 clones. The material sequenced was PBMCs. Source of these receptors: a man aged 50-60 years in good health and CMV-seronegative.

The chain has TRBV4-2 and TRBJ1-2, with 10 bases lining up with TRBD1. V dropped 0 bases and J dropped 8; count of bases not matched to a gene: 9. The CDR3 has 16 amino acids. Germline CDR1 LGHNA, CDR2 YNFKEQ. This chain's CDR3 is CASSQEVRQGAGGYTF. In DNA form, the CDR3 reads TGTGCCAGCAGCCAAGAGGTCAGACAGGGGGCAGGGGGCTACACCTTC.

This rearrangement joins TRBV5-6 to TRBJ2-2, with TRBD1 matching 9 bases. The ends lost 4 bases at V and 7 bases at J; junction bases unmatched: 11. The CDR3 is 16 residues long. Germline V lookup: CDR1 SGHDT, CDR2 YYEEEE. CDR3 nucleotide sequence: TGTGCCAGCAGCCAGCCGGGACAGGGTAAAGGCGGGGAGCTGTTTTTT. Residues: CASSQPGQGKGGELFF.

V gene TRBV19 combines with J gene TRBJ1-5; TRBD1 aligns across 9 bases. V trimming: 5 bases; J trimming: 7 bases; junction bases outside the gene matches: 12. Germline CDR1 LNHDA, CDR2 SQIVND (reference sequence). The CDR3 covers 16 residues. CDR3 nucleotides: TGTGCCAGTAGTCTTGGGACAGGGCGTAACGGGCAGCCCCAGCATTTT. This codes for CASSLGTGRNGQPQHF.

This sequence joins TRBV7-2 and TRBJ1-2, with a possible D match to TRBD1 (5 bases). CDR3 size: 16 residues. Per germline, CDR1 SGHTA and CDR2 FQGNSA. The V gene lost 7 bases and the J gene lost 3 bases, with 21 bases spanning the gap. The CDR3 nucleotides are TGTGCCAGCATCTCACGCGCGGGCGGGGGAGACTATGGCTACACCTTC. Protein sequence: CASISRAGGGDYGYTF.

The chain is built from TRBV4-1 and TRBJ1-3; D is uncertain. V lost 4 bases and J lost 6, with 13 bases in between. Germline lookup yields CDR1 MGHRA and CDR2 YSYEKL. The CDR3 extends over 14 amino acids. CDR3 in amino acids: CASSLTLGENTIYF. The CDR3 region has the DNA TGCGCCAGCAGCCTAACCTTGGGCGAAAACACCATATATTTT.

The V and J genes are TRBV5-4 and TRBJ1-5; 7 bases align to TRBD1. This CDR3 contains 14 residues. Germline V gene data show CDR1 as SGHNT and CDR2 as YYREEE (reference sequence). The V gene end was trimmed by 2 bases and the J gene end by 2 bases; junction bases not matched to a gene: 1. The CDR3 DNA is TGTGCCAGCAGCTTAGACAGGGGCAATCAGCCCCAGCATTTT. Encoded protein: CASSLDRGNQPQHF.

V gene TRBV10-3 combines with J gene TRBJ2-3, with D uncertain. Trimming pared 6 bases from V and 2 bases from J, leaving 6 bases between. Germline V gene sequence: CDR1 ENHRY, CDR2 SYGVKD. This CDR3 is 12 amino acids long. This CDR3 reads CAISPHTDTQYF. For the CDR3, the DNA is TGTGCCATCAGCCCACACACAGATACGCAGTATTTT.

V gene TRBV2 combines with J gene TRBJ2-2; D is unresolved. The ends were cut back, 6 bases at V and 6 bases at J, with 11 bases in the middle. CDR1 and CDR2 from the germline V gene are SNHLY and FYNNEI. This CDR3 comprises 13 residues. The CDR3 loop reads CASSFRRAGELFF. The CDR3 bases are TGTGCCAGCAGCTTCAGGCGAGCCGGGGAGCTGTTTTTT.

V and J are TRBV7-2 and TRBJ1-2, with 11 bases aligning to TRBD1. Unmatched junction bases numbered 10, after V lost 2 bases and J lost 2 bases. The CDR3 extends over 18 amino acids. Germline V gene lookup returns CDR1 SGHTA and CDR2 FQGNSA. CDR3 nucleotide sequence: TGTGCCAGCAGCTTATTAGTAGGGGGACAGGGGGGAAACTATGGCTACACCTTC. Its translation is CASSLLVGGQGGNYGYTF.

The V and J genes are TRBV7-6 and TRBJ1-5; 8 bases align to TRBD1. After removal of 5 bases from V and 0 bases from J, the junction contained 3 bases not matched to a gene. The CDR3 has 15 residues. The germline V gene encodes CDR1 SGHVS and CDR2 FNYEAQ. The CDR3 sequence is CASSKDRGSNQPQHF. Here the CDR3 DNA reads TGTGCCAGCAGCAAAGACAGGGGTAGCAATCAGCCCCAGCATTTT.

The rearrangement uses TRBV19 and TRBJ2-7; TRBD1 might be the D (6 bases). Germline lookup yields CDR1 LNHDA and CDR2 SQIVND (reference sequence). V was clipped by 5 bases and J by 3 bases, with 14 bases between them. The CDR3 has 14 amino acids. As DNA, the CDR3 is TGTGCCAGTAGTCGTACGGGACAAGTCTACGAGCAGTACTTC. Translated: CASSRTGQVYEQYF.

V is TRBV6-1 and J is TRBJ2-7, with TRBD2 matching over 14 bases. The CDR3 totals 19 residues. The ends lost 2 bases at V and 2 bases at J; junction bases unmatched: 11. From germline, CDR1 is MNHNS and CDR2 SASEGT. CDR3 sequence reads: CASSESRGLAGVNPYEQYF. Written as DNA, the CDR3 is TGTGCCAGCAGTGAATCGAGGGGACTAGCGGGGGTAAACCCCTACGAGCAGTACTTC.

The V and J genes are TRBV2 and TRBJ2-7, with a tentative D call TRBD2 (6 bases). This CDR3 has 17 residues. Germline V gene data show CDR1 as SNHLY and CDR2 as FYNNEI. With 4 bases removed from V and 2 bases from J, the gap between germline ends came to 21 bases. The CDR3 here is CASSGIPGRGGTYEQYF. In nucleotides, the CDR3 is TGTGCCAGCAGTGGGATCCCGGGACGGGGAGGTACCTACGAGCAGTACTTC.

J is TRBJ2-1 and V is TRBV4-1; weak D call: TRBD2 (5 bases). V lost 4 bases and J 6 bases, leaving 13 bases between the germline ends. Germline V gene data show CDR1 as MGHRA and CDR2 as YSYEKL. The CDR3 covers 14 residues. The CDR3, as DNA: TGCGCCAGCAGCCCCGGGGTGTTGGGCAATGAGCAGTTCTTC. It codes for CASSPGVLGNEQFF.

The genes are TRBV6-5 and TRBJ2-7, with D perhaps TRBD1 (6 bases). The V and J ends lost 4 bases and 0 bases respectively, with 16 bases between them. The CDR3 contains 16 residues. The germline V gene has CDR1 MNHEY and CDR2 SVGAGI. The chain's CDR3 is CASSFTGFGLSYEQYF. The CDR3 DNA is TGTGCCAGCAGTTTTACAGGGTTTGGACTCTCCTACGAGCAGTACTTC.

The chain's CDR3 is CASSEQVNQPQHF. The CDR3 DNA sequence: TGCGCCAGCAGTGAACAGGTAAATCAGCCCCAGCATTTT. This chain joins TRBV10-1 and TRBJ1-5; a possible D gene is TRBD1 (5 bases). Germline V gene sequence: CDR1 WNHNN, CDR2 SYGVQD (reference sequence). The CDR3 totals 13 residues. The ends were cut back, 3 bases at V and 4 bases at J, with 7 bases in the middle.